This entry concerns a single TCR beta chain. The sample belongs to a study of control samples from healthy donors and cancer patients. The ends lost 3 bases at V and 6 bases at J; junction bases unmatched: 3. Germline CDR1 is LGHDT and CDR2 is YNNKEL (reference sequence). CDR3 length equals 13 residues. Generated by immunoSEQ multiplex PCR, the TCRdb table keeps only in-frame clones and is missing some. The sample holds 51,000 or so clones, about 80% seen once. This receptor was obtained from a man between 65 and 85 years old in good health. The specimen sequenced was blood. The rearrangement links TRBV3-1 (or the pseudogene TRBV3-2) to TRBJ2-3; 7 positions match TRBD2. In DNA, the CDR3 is TGTGCCAGCAGCCATCAGGGAGGGGATACGCAGTATTTT. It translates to CASSHQGGDTQYF.